Reported below is one T cell receptor (beta chain). Antigen unknown. 13 Jbeta primers and 60 Vbeta primers were used for the PCR. Study processing details: There were about 80 million unique TCR beta chains by a later count, and about 12 million of them were shared. The protocol was immunoSEQ multiplex PCR, while the TCRdb copy is restricted to in-frame clones and leaves out a portion. That table is the source of V, J and clone size, and D and trimming were worked out from the DNA. The repertoire consists of around 37,000 clones, with 70% to 75% occurring once and the leading ten covering 6.3%. These data belong to a study of cytomegalovirus exposure and HLA in healthy donors. Study as a whole: Around 80 million unique TCR sequences came from HLA-typed donors in an early release. Study observations and caveats: Data from an earlier analysis indicated that most TCR beta V segments were productive either about 90% or about 30% of the time. Common viral pathogens seemed, in a later analysis, to connect with several of the most significant clusters.

This CDR3 has 13 residues. Trimming took off 1 base at V and 4 bases at J, with 7 bases between the two ends. Germline CDR1 SEHNR, CDR2 FQNEAQ (reference sequence). The chain is built from TRBV7-9 and TRBJ1-2; tentatively, D is TRBD1 (5 bases). The specimen sequenced was PBMCs. The clonotype comes from a man between 25 and 39 years old in good health and CMV-seronegative. The CDR3 nucleotides read TGTGCCAGCAGCTTAGAGACAGCCTATGGCTACACCTTC. It translates to CASSLETAYGYTF. Full variable domain (missing parts from reference TRBV7-9 and TRBJ1-2): DTGVSQNPRHKITKRGQNVTFRCDPISEHNRLYWYRQTLGQGPEFLTYFQNEAQLEKSRLLSDRFSAERPKGSFSTLEIQRTEQGDSAMYLCASSLETAYGYTFGSGTRLTVV.